This paragraph covers one T cell receptor (beta chain) sequence. The data stem from a study of blood T cell repertoires in COVID-19. This CDR3 contains 16 residues. The V gene end was trimmed by 5 bases and the J gene end by 4 bases; junction bases not matched to a gene: 5. CDR1 and CDR2 (germline): SGHTA, FQGNSA. The data were produced by immunoSEQ multiplex PCR, yet TCRdb's version contains in-frame clones alone and is incomplete. The sample carries approximately 230,000 clones, around 90% recorded once. The gene calls are TRBV7-2 and TRBJ2-2, with 12 bases matching TRBD1. The receptor was isolated from an elderly man with acute or convalescent COVID-19. Sample: peripheral blood. CDR3 bases: TGTGCCAGCAGCGCTCGGGACAGGGGGCGCACCGGGGAGCTGTTTTTT. Protein product: CASSARDRGRTGELFF. Full variable domain (outside the CDR3, taken from reference TRBV7-2 and TRBJ2-2): GAGVSQSPSNKVTEKGKDVELRCDPISGHTALYWYRQSLGQGLEFLIYFQGNSAPDKSGLPSDRFSAERTGGSVSTLTIQRTQQEDSAVYLCASSARDRGRTGELFFGEGSRLTVL.